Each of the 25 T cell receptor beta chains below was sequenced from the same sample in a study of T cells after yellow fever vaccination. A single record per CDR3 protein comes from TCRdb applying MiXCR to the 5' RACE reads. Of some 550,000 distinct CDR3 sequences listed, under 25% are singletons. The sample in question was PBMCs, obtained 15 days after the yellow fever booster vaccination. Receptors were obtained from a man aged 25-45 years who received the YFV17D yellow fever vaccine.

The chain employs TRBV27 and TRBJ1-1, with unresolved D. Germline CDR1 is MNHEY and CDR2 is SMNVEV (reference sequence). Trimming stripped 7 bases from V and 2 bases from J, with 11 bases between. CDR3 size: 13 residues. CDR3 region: CASNGSPNTEAFF. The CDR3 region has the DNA TGTGCCAGCAACGGGTCTCCTAACACTGAAGCTTTCTTT.

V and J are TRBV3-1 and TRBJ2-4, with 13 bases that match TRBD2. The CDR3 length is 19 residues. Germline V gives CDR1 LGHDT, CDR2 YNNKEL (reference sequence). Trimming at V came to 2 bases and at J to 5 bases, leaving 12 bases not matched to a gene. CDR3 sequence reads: CASSQFSGLAGAGENIQYF. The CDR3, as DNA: TGTGCCAGCAGCCAATTCTCCGGACTAGCGGGAGCGGGGGAAAACATTCAGTACTTC.

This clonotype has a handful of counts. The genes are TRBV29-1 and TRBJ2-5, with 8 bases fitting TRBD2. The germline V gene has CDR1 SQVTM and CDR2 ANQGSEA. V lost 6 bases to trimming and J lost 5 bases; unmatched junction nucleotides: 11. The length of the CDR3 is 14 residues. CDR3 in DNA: TGCAGCGTCGGGGGGGGGCCCAGGAGTGAGACCCAGTACTTC. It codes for CSVGGGPRSETQYF.

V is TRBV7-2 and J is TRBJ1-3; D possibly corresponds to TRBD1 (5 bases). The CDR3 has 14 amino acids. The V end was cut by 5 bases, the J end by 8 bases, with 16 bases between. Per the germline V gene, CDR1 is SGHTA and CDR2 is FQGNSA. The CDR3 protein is CASSLMGGGDTIYF. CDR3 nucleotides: TGTGCCAGCAGCCTGATGGGGGGGGGGGACACCATATATTTT.

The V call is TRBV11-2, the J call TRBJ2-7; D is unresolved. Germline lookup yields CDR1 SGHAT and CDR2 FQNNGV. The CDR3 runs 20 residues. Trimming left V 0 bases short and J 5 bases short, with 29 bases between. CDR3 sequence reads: CASSLDRVGSERKRIDEQYF. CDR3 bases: TGTGCCAGCAGCTTAGATCGGGTCGGGTCGGAGCGAAAGCGAATAGACGAGCAGTACTTC.

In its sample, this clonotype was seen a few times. The CDR3 here is CASSSTSAAGELFF. The CDR3 DNA reads TGTGCCAGCAGCTCGACTAGCGCGGCCGGGGAGCTGTTTTTT. The chain combines TRBV6-1 with TRBJ2-2; 8 nucleotides match TRBD2. The CDR3 sequence is 14 residues long. Germline V gene data show CDR1 as MNHNS and CDR2 as SASEGT. Unmatched junction bases numbered 6, after V lost 6 bases and J lost 6 bases.

The chain's CDR3 is CASSPVGEVPTYEQYF. In DNA, the CDR3 is TGTGCCAGCAGCCCAGTGGGGGAGGTTCCCACCTACGAGCAGTACTTC. The chain employs TRBV3-1 and TRBJ2-7; the D gene is possibly TRBD2 (6 bases). The germline V gene has CDR1 LGHDT and CDR2 YNNKEL (reference sequence). The germline V and J ends were trimmed by 4 bases and 2 bases, with 18 bases remaining between them. This CDR3 region has 16 residues.

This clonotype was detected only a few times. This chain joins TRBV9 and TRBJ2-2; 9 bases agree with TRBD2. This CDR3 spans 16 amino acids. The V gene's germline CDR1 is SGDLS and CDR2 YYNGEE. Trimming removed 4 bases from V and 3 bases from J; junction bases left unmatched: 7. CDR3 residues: CASSPRASGDTGELFF. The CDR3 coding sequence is TGTGCCAGCAGCCCCCGGGCTAGCGGGGACACCGGGGAGCTGTTTTTT.

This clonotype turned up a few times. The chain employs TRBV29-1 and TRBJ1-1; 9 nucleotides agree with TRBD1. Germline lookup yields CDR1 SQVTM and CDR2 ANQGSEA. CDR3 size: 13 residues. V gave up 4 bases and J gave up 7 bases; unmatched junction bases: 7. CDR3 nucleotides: TGCAGCGTTGCCTACAGGGGGCTTGGTGAAGCTTTCTTT. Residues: CSVAYRGLGEAFF.

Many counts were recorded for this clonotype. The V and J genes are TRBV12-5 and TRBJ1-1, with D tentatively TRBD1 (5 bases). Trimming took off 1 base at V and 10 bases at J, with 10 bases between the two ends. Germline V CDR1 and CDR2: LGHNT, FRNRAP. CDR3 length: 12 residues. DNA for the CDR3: TGTGCTAGTGGTTTGGCAGGGAAGACAGCTTTCTTT. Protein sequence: CASGLAGKTAFF.

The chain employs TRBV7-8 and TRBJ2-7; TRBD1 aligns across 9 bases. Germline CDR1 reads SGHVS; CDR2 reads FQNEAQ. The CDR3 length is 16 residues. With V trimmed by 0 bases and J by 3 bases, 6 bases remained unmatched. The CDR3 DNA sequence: TGTGCCAGCAGCTTAGCGTCCGTGACAGGGGGCTACGAGCAGTACTTC. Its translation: CASSLASVTGGYEQYF.

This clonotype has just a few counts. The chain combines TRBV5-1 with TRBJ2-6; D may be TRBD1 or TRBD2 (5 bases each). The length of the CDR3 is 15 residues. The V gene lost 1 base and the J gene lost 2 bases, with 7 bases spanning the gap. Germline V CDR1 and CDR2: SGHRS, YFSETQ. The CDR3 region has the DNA TGCGCCAGCAGCTTGATGGGGGCTGGGGCCAACGTCCTGACTTTC. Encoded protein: CASSLMGAGANVLTF.

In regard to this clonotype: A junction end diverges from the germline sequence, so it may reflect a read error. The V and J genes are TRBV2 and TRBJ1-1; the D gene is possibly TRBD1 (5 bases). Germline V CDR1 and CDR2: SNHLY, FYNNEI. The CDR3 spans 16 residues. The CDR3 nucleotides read TGTGTCAGCAGTGAAGCGGCGGGACGGCTGAACACTGAAGCTTTCTTT. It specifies CVSSEAAGRLNTEAFF.

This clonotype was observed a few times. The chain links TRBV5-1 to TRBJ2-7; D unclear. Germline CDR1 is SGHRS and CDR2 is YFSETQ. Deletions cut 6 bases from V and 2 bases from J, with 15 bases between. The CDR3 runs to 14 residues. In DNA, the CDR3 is TGCGCCAGCAAAGCCCCAGCTCCGGCCTACGAGCAGTACTTC. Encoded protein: CASKAPAPAYEQYF.

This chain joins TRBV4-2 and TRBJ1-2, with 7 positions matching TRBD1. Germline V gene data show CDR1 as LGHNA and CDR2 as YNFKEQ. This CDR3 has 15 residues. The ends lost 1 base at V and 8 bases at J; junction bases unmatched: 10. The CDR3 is CASSQGRQGAFGYTF. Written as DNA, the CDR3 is TGTGCCAGCAGCCAAGGCAGACAGGGTGCCTTCGGCTACACCTTC.

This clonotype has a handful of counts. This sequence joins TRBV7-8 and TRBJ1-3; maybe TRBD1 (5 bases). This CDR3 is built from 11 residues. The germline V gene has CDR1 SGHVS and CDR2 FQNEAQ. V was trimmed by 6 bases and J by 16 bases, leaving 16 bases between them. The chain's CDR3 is CASRSTGTAYF. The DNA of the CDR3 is TGTGCCAGCAGGTCCACCGGGACTGCCTATTTT.

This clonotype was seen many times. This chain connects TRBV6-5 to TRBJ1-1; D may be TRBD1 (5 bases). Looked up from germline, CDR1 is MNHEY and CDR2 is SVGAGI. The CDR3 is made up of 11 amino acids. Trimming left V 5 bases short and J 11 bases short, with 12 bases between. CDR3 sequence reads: CASSQGGSAFF. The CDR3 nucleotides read TGTGCCAGCAGTCAGGGAGGTAGCGCTTTCTTT.

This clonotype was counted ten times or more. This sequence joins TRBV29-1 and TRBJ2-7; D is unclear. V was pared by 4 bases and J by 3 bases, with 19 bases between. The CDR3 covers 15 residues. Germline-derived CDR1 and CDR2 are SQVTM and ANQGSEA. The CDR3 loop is CSVVSILGKLYEQYF. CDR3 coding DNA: TGCAGCGTTGTTAGTATCTTGGGGAAGCTCTACGAGCAGTACTTC.

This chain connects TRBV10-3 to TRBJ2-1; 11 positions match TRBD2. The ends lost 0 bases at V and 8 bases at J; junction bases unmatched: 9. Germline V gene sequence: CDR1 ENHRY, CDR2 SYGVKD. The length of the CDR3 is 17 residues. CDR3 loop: CAISESGTSGLRDEQFF. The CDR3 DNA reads TGTGCCATCAGTGAGTCAGGGACTAGCGGCCTCCGGGATGAGCAGTTCTTC.

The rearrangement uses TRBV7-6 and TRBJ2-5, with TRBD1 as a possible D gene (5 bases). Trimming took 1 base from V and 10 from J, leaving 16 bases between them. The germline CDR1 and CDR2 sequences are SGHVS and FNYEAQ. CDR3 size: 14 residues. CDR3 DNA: TGTGCCAGCAGCTTAGGGCGGCAGGGTACTATCCAGTACTTC. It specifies CASSLGRQGTIQYF.

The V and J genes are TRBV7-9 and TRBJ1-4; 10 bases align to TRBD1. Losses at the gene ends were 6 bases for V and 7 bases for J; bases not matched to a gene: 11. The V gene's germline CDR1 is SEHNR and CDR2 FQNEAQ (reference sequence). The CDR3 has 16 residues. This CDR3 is CASSQSGRQGAEKLFF. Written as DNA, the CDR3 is TGTGCCAGCAGTCAAAGTGGGAGACAGGGGGCTGAAAAACTGTTTTTT.

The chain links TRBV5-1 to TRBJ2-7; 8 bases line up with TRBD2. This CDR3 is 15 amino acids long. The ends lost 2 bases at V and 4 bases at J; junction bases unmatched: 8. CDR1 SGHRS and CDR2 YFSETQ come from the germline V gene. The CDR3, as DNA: TGCGCCAGCAGCTTAGACCCAGCGGGAGATTACGAGCAGTACTTC. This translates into CASSLDPAGDYEQYF.

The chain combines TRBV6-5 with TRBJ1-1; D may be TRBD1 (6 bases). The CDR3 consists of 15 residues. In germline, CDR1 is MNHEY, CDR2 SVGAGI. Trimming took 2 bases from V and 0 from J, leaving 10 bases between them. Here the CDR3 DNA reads TGTGCCAGCAGTTACGGGGGCAACTTGAACACTGAAGCTTTCTTT. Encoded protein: CASSYGGNLNTEAFF.

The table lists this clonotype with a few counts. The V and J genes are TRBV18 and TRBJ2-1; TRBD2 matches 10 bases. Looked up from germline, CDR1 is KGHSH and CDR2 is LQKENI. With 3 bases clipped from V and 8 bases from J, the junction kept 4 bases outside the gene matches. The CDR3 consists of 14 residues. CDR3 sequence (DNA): TGTGCCAGCTCACCCACCCTAGCGGGAGATGAGCAGTTCTTC. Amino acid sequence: CASSPTLAGDEQFF.

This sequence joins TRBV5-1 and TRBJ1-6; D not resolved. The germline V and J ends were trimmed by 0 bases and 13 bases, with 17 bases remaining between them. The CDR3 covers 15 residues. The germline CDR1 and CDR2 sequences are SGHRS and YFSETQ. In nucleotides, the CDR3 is TGCGCCAGCAGCTTGGTAGGCCGGCCAGAGGATCCCCTCCACTTT. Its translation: CASSLVGRPEDPLHF.